This TCR beta chain was identified in a study of T cell changes during pregnancy in multiple sclerosis. Profiling relied on immunoSEQ multiplex PCR, and the TCRdb table lists in-frame clones only, not all of them. Seen here are tens of thousands of clones, roughly 92% observed once, and the top ten hold around 2.9%. The germline V gene has CDR1 LGHNT and CDR2 FRNRAP. Deletions cut 0 bases from V and 0 bases from J, with 8 bases between. CDR3 length: 15 amino acids. The sequenced sample was CD8+ T cells from peripheral blood mononuclear cells, obtained in the third trimester of pregnancy. The chain has TRBV12-5 and TRBJ1-2, with TRBD1 as a possible D gene (5 bases). This TCR came from a female donor in good health, enrolled as a control in a pregnancy study. In nucleotides, the CDR3 is TGTGCTAGTGGTTTGGTTACAGGAGCTAACTATGGCTACACCTTC. Its protein is CASGLVTGANYGYTF.